Below are 18 T cell receptor beta chains sequenced from a single sample in a study of T cells in Graves' hyperthyroidism and ophthalmopathy. From RNA transcripts, TCR beta CDR3 regions were amplified. A first-round RT-PCR of the TCR CDR3 used the HTBI primer set. TCRdb re-called the multiplex PCR reads through MiXCR, storing one row per CDR3 protein. The sample includes 300,000 to 500,000 distinct CDR3 sequences, about 16% of them seen just once. The specimen sequenced was blood. The source of these receptors is a woman aged 25-40 years with Graves' hyperthyroidism.

This clonotype was seen many times. The chain combines TRBV7-3 with TRBJ2-1; D is possibly TRBD1 (6 bases). V was clipped by 4 bases and J by 2 bases, with 24 bases between them. The CDR3 covers 19 residues. CDR1 and CDR2 from the germline V gene are SGHTA and FQGTGA. The CDR3 loop is CASSSPGTPEVATYNEQFF. CDR3 DNA: TGTGCCAGCAGCTCCCCCGGGACACCCGAAGTCGCGACCTACAATGAGCAGTTCTTC.

The chain is built from TRBV20-1 and TRBJ1-1, with TRBD1 identical over 7 bases. Per germline, CDR1 DFQATT and CDR2 SNEGSKA (reference sequence). V shed 5 bases and J 3 bases; nucleotides not matched to a gene: 3. The CDR3 extends over 12 amino acids. CDR3 sequence (DNA): TGCAGTGCTCGCAGGGGGTACACTGAAGCTTTCTTT. Translated: CSARRGYTEAFF.

The chain couples TRBV28 to TRBJ1-5; D unclear. Trimming cost V 7 bases and J 3 bases, with 7 bases left between them. The CDR3 sequence is 12 residues long. In germline, CDR1 is MDHEN, CDR2 SYDVKM. CDR3 loop: CASTRLNQPQHF. Written as DNA, the CDR3 is TGTGCCAGCACCCGTCTCAATCAGCCCCAGCATTTT.

The genes are TRBV20-1 and TRBJ2-1; 7 positions match TRBD2. Germline loops: CDR1 DFQATT, CDR2 SNEGSKA (reference sequence). The CDR3 runs to 15 residues. V shed 1 base, J shed 1 base, and the junction held 4 bases outside the gene matches. CDR3 sequence reads: CSARALAESYNEQFF. The CDR3 DNA reads as TGCAGTGCTAGAGCTCTAGCGGAGTCCTACAATGAGCAGTTCTTC.

CDR3: CASSHPLRGGKSSGNTIYF. The DNA for the CDR3 is TGTGCCAGCAGCCACCCTCTCAGGGGAGGGAAGTCCTCTGGAAACACCATATATTTT. V is TRBV3-1 and J is TRBJ1-3; a weak D match, TRBD1 (6 bases). CDR3 length: 19 amino acids. CDR1 and CDR2 from the germline V gene are LGHDT and YNNKEL (reference sequence). The V gene lost 3 bases and the J gene lost 0 bases, with 21 bases spanning the gap.

This clonotype was recorded a few times. The chain joins TRBV5-4 to TRBJ2-3; unclear D gene. Trimming removed 7 bases from V and 7 bases from J, with 25 bases in between. This CDR3 has 16 residues. Germline CDR1 and CDR2: SGHNT and YYREEE (reference sequence). The CDR3 protein is CASSQWVASISNTQYF. The CDR3 DNA sequence: TGTGCCAGCTCACAGTGGGTCGCCTCAATCTCAAATACGCAGTATTTT.

This clonotype was recorded many times. The rearrangement links TRBV13 to TRBJ2-7; 11 bases fit TRBD1. This CDR3 has 15 amino acids. V was pared by 5 bases and J by 5 bases, with 8 bases of the junction left unmatched. CDR1 and CDR2 (germline): PRHDT, FYEKMQ (reference sequence). The CDR3 loop reads CASSPAGQGVHEQYF. Here the CDR3 DNA reads TGTGCCAGCAGCCCCGCGGGACAGGGGGTCCACGAGCAGTACTTC.

This clonotype was counted many times. V gene TRBV6-1 combines with J gene TRBJ1-4; 8 bases fit TRBD1. With 7 bases clipped from V and 5 bases from J, the junction kept 6 bases outside the gene matches. The CDR3 spans 14 residues. Per the germline V gene, CDR1 is MNHNS and CDR2 is SASEGT. The CDR3 here is CASNIQGGNEKLFF. DNA for the CDR3: TGTGCCAGCAATATACAGGGGGGCAATGAAAAACTGTTTTTT.

DNA for the CDR3: TGTGCCAGCGGTAGCGGGTCCCGCGGGGAGACCCAGTACTTC. The encoded protein is CASGSGSRGETQYF. This chain uses TRBV2 with TRBJ2-5; 7 bases line up with TRBD2. The J segment lost 5 bases and the V segment lost 8 bases, leaving 11 bases of the junction unmatched. Germline loops: CDR1 SNHLY, CDR2 FYNNEI. The CDR3 totals 14 residues.

This clonotype was found a few times. The chain combines TRBV9 with TRBJ1-2; 10 bases agree with TRBD1. CDR1 SGDLS and CDR2 YYNGEE come from the germline V gene. The CDR3 contains 16 residues. V shed 0 bases and J 5 bases; nucleotides not matched to a gene: 7. The DNA for the CDR3 is TGTGCCAGCAGCGTAGGGACAGGGGGTGTCAGATATGGCTACACCTTC. As protein: CASSVGTGGVRYGYTF.

This chain uses TRBV24-1 with TRBJ2-1, with TRBD2 matching 7 bases. The CDR3 is 16 residues long. The germline CDR1 and CDR2 sequences are KGHDR and SFDVKD. V was pared by 6 bases and J by 8 bases, with 15 bases of the junction left unmatched. CDR3 DNA: TGTGCCACCAGTTCCTTTCTGCGGGAGAGGACTTATGAGCAGTTCTTC. Its translation is CATSSFLRERTYEQFF.

This clonotype was recorded a few times. The chain carries TRBV27 and TRBJ2-7; D gene uncertain. The V end lost 2 bases, the J end lost 4 bases, and 15 bases lay between the germline ends. Germline assignment: CDR1 MNHEY and CDR2 SMNVEV (reference sequence). The length of the CDR3 is 15 residues. CDR3 nucleotides: TGTGCCAGCAGTTTAATTGGAGAGTCTAATTACGAGCAGTACTTC. Translated: CASSLIGESNYEQYF.

V and J are TRBV6-1 and TRBJ2-1, with 12 bases fitting TRBD2. The CDR3 sequence is 15 residues long. J lost 7 bases, V lost 10 bases, and 11 bases had no gene match. Per the germline V gene, CDR1 is MNHNS and CDR2 is SASEGT. This CDR3 is CATETGLAGLNEQFF. CDR3 in DNA: TGTGCCACTGAAACGGGACTAGCGGGTCTGAATGAGCAGTTCTTC.

The V and J genes are TRBV5-4 and TRBJ1-4; D may be TRBD1 (5 bases). Between the trimmed V and J ends, which lost 0 bases and 8 bases, there was a span of 5 bases. This CDR3 spans 12 amino acids. Germline V lookup: CDR1 SGHNT, CDR2 YYREEE (reference sequence). CDR3 sequence: CASSLGQEKLFF. CDR3 bases: TGTGCCAGCAGCTTGGGACAGGAAAAACTGTTTTTT.

This clonotype was observed a few times. The chain employs TRBV15 and TRBJ2-5; D may be TRBD1 (6 bases). The germline CDR1 and CDR2 sequences are LNHNV and YYDKDF (reference sequence). Trimming left V 4 bases short and J 1 base short, with 22 bases between. The CDR3 extends over 18 amino acids. Written as DNA, the CDR3 is TGTGCCACCAGCACATTATTCCAGGGGTATGAGTCCCAAGAGACCCAGTACTTC. Protein product: CATSTLFQGYESQETQYF.

There are many counts of this clonotype. This sequence joins TRBV10-1 and TRBJ2-7; D not certain. This CDR3 comprises 13 residues. The germline V and J ends were trimmed by 4 bases and 3 bases, with 10 bases remaining between them. CDR1 WNHNN and CDR2 SYGVQD come from the germline V gene (reference sequence). The CDR3 coding sequence is TGCGCCAGCAGTGCCCTAATTGACTACGAGCAGTACTTC. It specifies CASSALIDYEQYF.

The rearrangement uses TRBV7-2 and TRBJ2-1, with 8 bases lining up with TRBD2. The CDR3 sequence is 16 residues long. Trimming cost V 6 bases and J 2 bases; bases outside gene matches: 9. Germline V lookup: CDR1 SGHTA, CDR2 FQGNSA. As DNA, the CDR3 is TGTGCCAGCAGTTACCCCCCAGCGGGGGCCTACAATGAGCAGTTCTTC. This sequence encodes CASSYPPAGAYNEQFF. Drawing the rest from reference TRBV7-2 and TRBJ2-1, the complete variable domain is GAGVSQSPSNKVTEKGKDVELRCDPISGHTALYWYRQSLGQGLEFLIYFQGNSAPDKSGLPSDRFSAERTGGSVSTLTIQRTQQEDSAVYLCASSYPPAGAYNEQFFGPGTRLTVL.

This clonotype appeared many times. This sequence joins TRBV6-1 and TRBJ2-1; tentative D call: TRBD2 (5 bases). Germline V gene lookup returns CDR1 MNHNS and CDR2 SASEGT. The V end lost 0 bases, the J end lost 4 bases, and 13 bases lay between the germline ends. This CDR3 is built from 16 residues. The CDR3 is CASSEATAGNYNEQFF. The CDR3 region has the DNA TGTGCCAGCAGTGAAGCGACGGCGGGTAATTACAATGAGCAGTTCTTC.